The subject of this entry is one T cell receptor beta chain. This record comes from a study of blood T cell repertoires in COVID-19. TCRdb's table, derived via immunoSEQ multiplex PCR, lists solely in-frame clones and lacks some. The data show around 280,000 clones, over 85% seen once. Material: peripheral blood. This receptor was identified in a woman between 25 and 40 years old with COVID-19, enrolled during active disease.

CDR3 residues: CASSQDAGGFQDTQYF. The CDR3 coding sequence is TGTGCCAGCAGCCAAGATGCGGGGGGTTTTCAAGATACGCAGTATTTT. The rearrangement links TRBV4-2 to TRBJ2-3; TRBD2 matches at 8 bases. CDR1 and CDR2 from the germline V gene are LGHNA and YNFKEQ. The CDR3 runs to 16 residues. After removal of 0 bases from V and 5 bases from J, the junction contained 7 bases not matched to a gene.